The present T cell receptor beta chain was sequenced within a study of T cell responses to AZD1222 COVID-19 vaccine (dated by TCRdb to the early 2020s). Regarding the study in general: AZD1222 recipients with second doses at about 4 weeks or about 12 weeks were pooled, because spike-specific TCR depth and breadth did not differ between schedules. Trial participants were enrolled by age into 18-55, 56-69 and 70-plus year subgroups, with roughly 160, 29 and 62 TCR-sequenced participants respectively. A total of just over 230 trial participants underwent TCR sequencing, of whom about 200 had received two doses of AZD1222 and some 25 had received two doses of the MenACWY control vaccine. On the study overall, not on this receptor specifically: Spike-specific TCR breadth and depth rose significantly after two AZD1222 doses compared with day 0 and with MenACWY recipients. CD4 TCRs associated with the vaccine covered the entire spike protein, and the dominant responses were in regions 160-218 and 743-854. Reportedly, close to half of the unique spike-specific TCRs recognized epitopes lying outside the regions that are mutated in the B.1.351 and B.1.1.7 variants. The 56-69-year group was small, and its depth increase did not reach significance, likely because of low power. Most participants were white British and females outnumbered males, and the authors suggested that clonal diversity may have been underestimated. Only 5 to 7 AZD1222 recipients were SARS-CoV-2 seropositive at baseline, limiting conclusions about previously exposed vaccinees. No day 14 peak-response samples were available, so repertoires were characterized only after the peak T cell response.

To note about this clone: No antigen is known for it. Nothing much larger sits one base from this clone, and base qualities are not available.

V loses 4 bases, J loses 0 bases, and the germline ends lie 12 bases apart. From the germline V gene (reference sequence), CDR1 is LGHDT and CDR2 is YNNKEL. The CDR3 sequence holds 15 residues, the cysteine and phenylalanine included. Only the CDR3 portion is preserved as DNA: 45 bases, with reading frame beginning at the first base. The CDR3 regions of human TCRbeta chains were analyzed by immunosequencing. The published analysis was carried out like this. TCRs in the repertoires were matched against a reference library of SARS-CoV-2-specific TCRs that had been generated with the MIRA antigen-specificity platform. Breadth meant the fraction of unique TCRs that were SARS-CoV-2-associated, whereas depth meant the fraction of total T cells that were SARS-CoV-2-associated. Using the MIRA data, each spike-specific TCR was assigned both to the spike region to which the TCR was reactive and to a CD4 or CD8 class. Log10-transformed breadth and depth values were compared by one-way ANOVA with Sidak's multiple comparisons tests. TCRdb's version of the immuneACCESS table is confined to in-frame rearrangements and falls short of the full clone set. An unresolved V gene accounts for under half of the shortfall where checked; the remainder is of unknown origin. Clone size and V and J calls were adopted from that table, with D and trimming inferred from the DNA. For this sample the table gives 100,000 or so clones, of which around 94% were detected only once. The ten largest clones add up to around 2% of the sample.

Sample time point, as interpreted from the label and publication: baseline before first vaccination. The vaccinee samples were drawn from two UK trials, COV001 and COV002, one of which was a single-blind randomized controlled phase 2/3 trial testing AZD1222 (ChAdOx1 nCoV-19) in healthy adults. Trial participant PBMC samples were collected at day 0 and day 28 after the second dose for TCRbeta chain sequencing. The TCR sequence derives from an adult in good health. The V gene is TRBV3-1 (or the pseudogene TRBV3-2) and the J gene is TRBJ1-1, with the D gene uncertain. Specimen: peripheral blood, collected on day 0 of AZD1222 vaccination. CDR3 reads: CASSPTKNLNTEAFF. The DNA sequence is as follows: TGTGCCAGCAGCCCGACCAAGAACTTGAACACTGAAGCTTTCTTT.